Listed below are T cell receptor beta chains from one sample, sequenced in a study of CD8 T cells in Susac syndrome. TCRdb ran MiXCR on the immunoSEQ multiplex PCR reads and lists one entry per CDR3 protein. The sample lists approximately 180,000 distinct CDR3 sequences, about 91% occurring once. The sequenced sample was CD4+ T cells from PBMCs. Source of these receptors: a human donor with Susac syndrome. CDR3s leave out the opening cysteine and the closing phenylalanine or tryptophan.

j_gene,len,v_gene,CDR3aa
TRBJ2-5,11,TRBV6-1,ASSDAARETQY
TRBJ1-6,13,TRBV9,ASRQGRGDGSPLH
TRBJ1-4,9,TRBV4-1,ASSQDRHRF
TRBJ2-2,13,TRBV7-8,ASSFQSINDGELF
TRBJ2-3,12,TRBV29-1,SVDSGSVTDTQY
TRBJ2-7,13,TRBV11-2,ASRADSTSSYEQY
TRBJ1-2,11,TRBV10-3,AISGADSYGYT
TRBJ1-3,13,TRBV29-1,SVAWWGASGNTIY
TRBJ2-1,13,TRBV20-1,SASGQVLPYNEQF
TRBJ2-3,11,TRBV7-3,ASSQNEGDTQY
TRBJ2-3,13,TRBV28,ASRPYGGSTDTQY
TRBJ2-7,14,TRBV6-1,ASSEGFWGGRNEQY
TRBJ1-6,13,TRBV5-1,ASSLSKNFSSPLH
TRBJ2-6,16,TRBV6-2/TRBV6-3,ASSYASGRDGGANVLT
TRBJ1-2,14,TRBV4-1,ASSQGWGQGHYGYT
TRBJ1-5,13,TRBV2,ASSDFGGTAQPQH